This TCR beta chain was profiled in a study of OX40 agonist ivuxolimab in advanced cancers. Findings of the study overall: What antigens the expanded peripheral T cells recognized was never established. Partial responders treated at 0.1-3.0 mg/kg exhibited clonal expansion among the lowest measured.

Profiled with immunoSEQ multiplex PCR; TCRdb holds only in-frame clones, not every one. The sample holds tens of thousands of clones; 88% are singletons and the top ten take 2.5% to 3%. Per germline, CDR1 SGHRS and CDR2 YFSETQ. V lost 1 base to trimming and J lost 7 bases, with 18 bases between them. The CDR3 spans 16 residues. Points on this clone: Its matching antigen is unknown.

Sequencing used CD4+ or CD8+ T cells sorted from blood, obtained in a trial of the OX40 agonist ivuxolimab. The clonotype was recovered from an adult with an advanced solid tumor such as melanoma, head and neck, liver or kidney cancer. The genes are TRBV5-1 and TRBJ1-5; no reliable D call. This CDR3 is CASSLNPSSGSQPQHF. CDR3 coding DNA: TGCGCCAGCAGCTTGAACCCCTCCTCGGGGAGCCAGCCCCAGCATTTT.